This entry features one T cell receptor (beta chain) sequence. The entry originates in a study of blood T cell repertoires in COVID-19. Assay used: immunoSEQ multiplex PCR; TCRdb lists only in-frame clones, some missing. Found here are around 260,000 clones, 84% of them singletons; the top ten hold 4.2%. V was pared by 4 bases and J by 5 bases, with 11 bases of the junction left unmatched. CDR3 length: 16 residues. Germline assignment: CDR1 SGHNT and CDR2 YYREEE (reference sequence). The TCR originated in a man aged 55-75 years with acute or convalescent COVID-19. The sequenced sample consisted of peripheral blood. This rearrangement joins TRBV5-4 to TRBJ2-5; 10 bases line up with TRBD2. The CDR3 bases are TGTGCCAGCAGCCGAGGGAGCGGGAGGGGGCCGGAGACCCAGTACTTC. Translating gives CASSRGSGRGPETQYF.